Below are 22 T cell receptor beta chains sequenced from a single sample in a study of blood T cells in healthy people across ages. It was with a sample-barcoded 5' primer and a J-beta primer mix that a second PCR of roughly 7 to 12 cycles was run. TCRdb ran MiXCR on the 5' RACE reads and lists one entry per CDR3 protein. Among around 600,000 distinct CDR3 sequences, roughly 43% were seen once, and the ten largest hold around 23%. The sample comprised blood. The source is a man at least 80 years old in good health.

This rearrangement joins TRBV9 to TRBJ2-1, with a tentative D call TRBD2 (7 bases). V lost 0 bases and J 4 bases, leaving 11 bases between the germline ends. The germline V gene encodes CDR1 SGDLS and CDR2 YYNGEE. CDR3 size: 15 residues. For the CDR3, the DNA is TGTGCCAGCAGCGTAGAGGGGGGGTCTTACAATGAGCAGTTCTTC. Translating it yields CASSVEGGSYNEQFF.

The chain combines TRBV29-1 with TRBJ2-5; no definite D call. Per the germline V gene, CDR1 is SQVTM and CDR2 is ANQGSEA. Trimming pared 5 bases from V and 4 bases from J, leaving 11 bases between. The length of the CDR3 is 12 residues. In DNA form, the CDR3 reads TGCAGCGTTCTCGAGGTCGCAGAGACCCAGTACTTC. Translating gives CSVLEVAETQYF.

The genes are TRBV7-2 and TRBJ1-1; TRBD1 aligns across 9 bases. Germline-derived CDR1 and CDR2 are SGHTA and FQGNSA. V lost 5 bases to trimming and J lost 0 bases; unmatched junction nucleotides: 7. The CDR3 length is 16 residues. CDR3 region: CASSLGQGLMNTEAFF. Here the CDR3 DNA reads TGTGCCAGCAGCCTAGGACAGGGGCTAATGAACACTGAAGCTTTCTTT.

V is TRBV20-1 and J is TRBJ1-2, with D possibly being TRBD1 (5 bases). The CDR3 contains 17 residues. The germline V gene encodes CDR1 DFQATT and CDR2 SNEGSKA (reference sequence). Deletions cut 0 bases from V and 7 bases from J, with 24 bases between. The DNA of the CDR3 is TGCAGTGCTAGAGATATGCGCAGGGTCGGTCTAGTAGGTGGCTACACCTTC. Amino acids: CSARDMRRVGLVGGYTF.

The chain employs TRBV4-1 and TRBJ2-7; 9 bases fit TRBD1. Germline lookup yields CDR1 MGHRA and CDR2 YSYEKL. V lost 1 base, J lost 7 bases, and 2 bases stayed unmatched. CDR3 length: 13 amino acids. This CDR3 is CASSQGTGVEQYF. The CDR3 DNA reads as TGCGCCAGCAGCCAAGGGACAGGGGTTGAGCAGTACTTC.

This clonotype has only a few counts. The rearrangement links TRBV12-3 or TRBV12-4 to TRBJ1-5; D is undetermined. The CDR3 totals 13 residues. V was cut by 3 bases and J by 7 bases, with 10 bases left in between. The CDR3, as DNA: TGTGCCAGCAGTTTTCAGGTCAGGCAGCCCCAGCATTTT. Translated: CASSFQVRQPQHF.

The chain recombines TRBV6-2 or TRBV6-3 with TRBJ2-7; weak D call: TRBD2 (6 bases). Trimming cost V 10 bases and J 1 base, with 20 bases left between them. Germline-derived CDR1 and CDR2 are MNHEY and SVGEGT. This CDR3 spans 15 amino acids. The CDR3 spells CAIKKDGGTSYEQYF. CDR3 nucleotide sequence: TGTGCCATCAAAAAGGACGGGGGTACTTCCTACGAGCAGTACTTC.

This rearrangement joins TRBV4-3 to TRBJ1-4; D remains ambiguous. Looked up from germline, CDR1 is LGHNA and CDR2 is YSLEER. V was shortened by 4 bases and J by 5 bases, with 8 bases between the two germline ends. The CDR3 has 13 amino acids. The CDR3 here is CASSRDGNEKLFF. In DNA form, the CDR3 reads TGCGCCAGCAGCCGCGATGGAAATGAAAAACTGTTTTTT.

This clonotype was observed at least ten times. J is TRBJ2-7 and V is TRBV20-1; 12 nucleotides line up with TRBD1. Germline V CDR1 and CDR2: DFQATT, SNEGSKA (reference sequence). This CDR3 contains 13 residues. With 6 bases clipped from V and 4 bases from J, the junction kept 4 bases outside the gene matches. The chain's CDR3 is CSAPGQGAYEQYF. In DNA, the CDR3 is TGCAGTGCCCCGGGACAGGGGGCTTACGAGCAGTACTTC.

The genes are TRBV11-2 and TRBJ1-2, with 7 positions matching TRBD1. In germline, CDR1 is SGHAT, CDR2 FQNNGV. V dropped 0 bases and J dropped 3; count of bases not matched to a gene: 4. CDR3 length: 15 amino acids. In nucleotides, the CDR3 is TGTGCCAGCAGCTTAGACCCGACAGGGTACTATGGCTACACCTTC. Translating gives CASSLDPTGYYGYTF.

The table lists this clonotype with a count of one. The V call is TRBV4-3, the J call TRBJ2-1, with 11 bases that match TRBD2. The CDR3 spans 19 residues. Germline lookup yields CDR1 LGHNA and CDR2 YSLEER. The trim removed 1 base at V and 0 bases at J, leaving 8 bases unmatched. The CDR3 sequence is CASSQGLAGLSGSYNEQFF. Written as DNA, the CDR3 is TGCGCCAGCAGCCAAGGACTAGCGGGACTGAGTGGCTCCTACAATGAGCAGTTCTTC.

The chain links TRBV20-1 to TRBJ2-5; D may be TRBD1 or TRBD2 (5 bases each). Trimming shortened V by 6 bases and J by 5 bases, and 19 bases separated the two germline ends. CDR1 and CDR2 from the germline V gene are DFQATT and SNEGSKA (reference sequence). The CDR3 spans 14 residues. CDR3 region: CSASRVPGLETQYF. CDR3 in DNA: TGCAGTGCCTCCCGGGTTCCGGGGCTTGAGACCCAGTACTTC.

This clonotype was counted only a few times. The chain is built from TRBV7-2 and TRBJ2-7; 9 bases map to TRBD1. The CDR3 is made up of 16 amino acids. The germline V gene has CDR1 SGHTA and CDR2 FQGNSA. Germline trimming cut 0 bases from V and 1 base from J; bases unmatched to any gene: 4. CDR3 nucleotide sequence: TGTGCCAGCAGCTTAGCCGCCGGGACAGGGTCCTACGAGCAGTACTTC. Its translation: CASSLAAGTGSYEQYF.

This clonotype was picked up many times. V and J are TRBV6-5 and TRBJ2-1, with D uncertain. The CDR3 runs 15 residues. The germline gives CDR1 MNHEY, CDR2 SVGAGI. The V and J ends lost 6 bases and 0 bases respectively, with 12 bases between them. The CDR3 spells CASSNQDGSYNEQFF. Here the CDR3 DNA reads TGTGCCAGCAGCAACCAGGACGGCTCCTACAATGAGCAGTTCTTC.

In this sample, this clonotype turned up a few times. The CDR3 sequence is CASRTSGIPGQFF. The DNA for the CDR3 is TGCGCCAGCAGGACTAGCGGGATCCCGGGGCAGTTCTTC. The chain combines TRBV10-2 with TRBJ2-1; TRBD2 matches 11 bases. V lost 6 bases to trimming and J lost 12 bases; unmatched junction nucleotides: 7. CDR1 and CDR2 from the germline V gene are WSHSY and SAAADI. This CDR3 has 13 residues.

V usage is TRBV9 and J usage is TRBJ2-3; D is uncertain. V was trimmed by 0 bases and J by 2 bases, leaving 10 bases between them. Germline values: CDR1 SGDLS, CDR2 YYNGEE. The CDR3 consists of 15 residues. This CDR3 is CASSVAPLDTDTQYF. CDR3 DNA sequence: TGTGCCAGCAGCGTAGCCCCTCTTGACACAGATACGCAGTATTTT.

This chain connects TRBV24-1 to TRBJ2-1; maybe TRBD2 (6 bases). The CDR3 contains 13 residues. V was trimmed by 3 bases and J by 10 bases, leaving 12 bases between them. Germline CDR1 and CDR2: KGHDR and SFDVKD. CDR3 nucleotide sequence: TGTGCCACCAGTGATGGAGCTAGCGACGAGCAGTTCTTC. The encoded protein is CATSDGASDEQFF.

The chain carries TRBV10-1 and TRBJ2-3; a possible D gene is TRBD1 (6 bases). V shed 3 bases and J shed 4 bases, with 14 bases lying between them. This CDR3 spans 15 amino acids. The germline gives CDR1 WNHNN, CDR2 SYGVQD (reference sequence). CDR3 loop: CASSDRPGVPDTQYF. The CDR3 coding sequence is TGCGCCAGCAGTGACCGGCCAGGGGTTCCAGATACGCAGTATTTT.

Points on this clonotype: Because the CDR3's place on the DNA is in doubt, the DNA is left out and the CDR3 is given as listed by TCRdb. The V and J genes are TRBV6-5 and TRBJ1-5. Per germline, CDR1 MNHEY and CDR2 SVGAGI. Inclusive of both ends, the CDR3 amounts to 15 amino acids. The CDR3: CASSSSPGNREPQHF.

In DNA, the CDR3 is TGTGCCAGTAGCCCTCTCGGCGAGGGGTACAAGCAGTACTTC. This sequence encodes CASSPLGEGYKQYF. This rearrangement joins TRBV7-9 to TRBJ2-4; D is tentatively TRBD1 or TRBD2 (5 bases each). Between the trimmed V and J ends, which lost 9 bases and 13 bases, there was a span of 25 bases. The CDR3 consists of 14 residues. Germline CDR1 is SEHNR and CDR2 is FQNEAQ (reference sequence).

The V call is TRBV5-1, the J call TRBJ2-1, with 9 bases matching TRBD2. Germline-derived CDR1 and CDR2 are SGHRS and YFSETQ. The CDR3 has 14 amino acids. V was pared by 1 base and J by 10 bases, with 6 bases of the junction left unmatched. In DNA form, the CDR3 reads TGCGCCAGCAGCTTGCTTGGCGGGGGGGAGGAGCAGTTCTTC. Translation gives CASSLLGGGEEQFF. Complete variable domain (other parts from reference TRBV5-1 and TRBJ2-1): KAGVTQTPRYLIKTRGQQVTLSCSPISGHRSVSWYQQTPGQGLQFLFEYFSETQRNKGNFPGRFSGRQFSNSRSEMNVSTLELGDSALYLCASSLLGGGEEQFFGPGTRLTVL.

The chain couples TRBV7-8 to TRBJ2-1; D possibly corresponds to TRBD2 (5 bases). The CDR3 runs to 13 residues. The V end was cut by 5 bases, the J end by 7 bases, with 12 bases between. Germline V lookup: CDR1 SGHVS, CDR2 FQNEAQ. The CDR3 DNA reads TGTGCCAGCAGCGTCTGGCGAGGGAATGAGCAGTTCTTC. Translation gives CASSVWRGNEQFF. The whole variable domain, remainder taken from reference TRBV7-8 and TRBJ2-1, is GAGVSQSPRYKVAKRGQDVALRCDPISGHVSLFWYQQALGQGPEFLTYFQNEAQLDKSGLPSDRFFAERPEGSVSTLKIQRTQQEDSAVYLCASSVWRGNEQFFGPGTRLTVL.